These 2 T cell receptor beta chains were sequenced from one sample in a study of T cells expressing NK-cell markers. TCRdb re-called the 5' RACE reads, yielding one record per CDR3 amino acid sequence without DNA. Its clone listing holds 350,000 to 450,000 distinct CDR3 sequences. Source material: blood T cells: a sorted CD56 or NKG2C T cell subset, CD4+ or CD8+ T cells, or bulk PBMC T cells (not recorded which). These receptors originate from a man between 18 and 69 years old in good health.

The chain recombines TRBV5-1 with TRBJ2-5; the TCRdb D gene call, TRBD1, has no DNA to confirm it. In germline, CDR1 is SGHRS, CDR2 YFSETQ. This CDR3 spans 13 amino acids. This CDR3 reads CASSRDSQETQYF.

J is TRBJ2-7 and V is TRBV27; TCRdb lists TRBD1, though no DNA is available to test this call. Germline CDR1 and CDR2: MNHEY and SMNVEV (reference sequence). The CDR3 is 19 amino acids. The CDR3 protein is CASSPIVGTGGQNSYEQYF.